Listed below are T cell receptor beta chains from one sample, sequenced in a study of shared clonotypes between healthy human individuals. Clones were sequenced by immunoSEQ multiplex PCR, and TCRdb holds only the in-frame ones, with some missing. The data show 550,000 to 750,000 clones, under 95% seen once. What was sequenced was naive CD8+ T cells sorted from blood. These receptors were collected from a man under 40 in good health. Both conserved end residues are part of each CDR3. A D gene is named only where the DNA matches it firmly. Only part of the rows carry a size: once, few, many, or a class if the clone is expanded.

TRBJ2-3 TRBV27 - - CASSLLRGGTGTDTQYF TGTGCCAGCAGTTTACTTCGAGGGGGGACTGGCACAGATACGCAGTATTTT
TRBJ2-7 TRBV6-5 TRBD2 once CASSYSASGTYEQYF TGTGCCAGCAGTTACTCGGCTAGCGGAACCTACGAGCAGTACTTC
TRBJ2-6 TRBV28 TRBD1 - CASSLEQTGLNSGANVLTF TGTGCCAGCAGTTTAGAACAGACAGGGCTCAACTCTGGGGCCAACGTCCTGACTTTC
TRBJ2-1 TRBV13 - - CASTSAPDEQFF TGTGCCAGCACTAGCGCGCCGGATGAGCAGTTCTTC
TRBJ2-7 TRBV10-3 TRBD1 - CAISEPAGDRLYEQYF TGTGCCATCAGTGAGCCAGCAGGGGACAGACTCTACGAGCAGTACTTC
TRBJ1-1 TRBV27 TRBD1 - CASSPTQGAGTEAFF TGTGCCAGCAGTCCTACACAGGGGGCTGGTACTGAAGCTTTCTTT
TRBJ2-7 TRBV7-9 - once CASSLPLTYEQYF TGTGCCAGCAGCTTACCGCTCACCTACGAGCAGTACTTC
TRBJ2-3 TRBV6-4 TRBD1 once CASSDSEGASGTDTQYF TGTGCCAGCAGTGACTCCGAGGGGGCAAGCGGCACAGATACGCAGTATTTT
TRBJ1-5 TRBV27 TRBD1 - CASSPRDRPNQPQHF TGTGCCAGCAGTCCTCGGGACAGGCCAAATCAGCCCCAGCATTTT
TRBJ2-1 TRBV25-1 - - CASSVGNEQFF TGTGCCAGCAGTGTAGGTAATGAGCAGTTCTTC
TRBJ1-4 TRBV27 - few CASSLFRDEKLFF TGTGCCAGCAGCCTGTTCAGGGATGAAAAACTGTTTTTT
TRBJ2-1 TRBV27 - once CASSPGLRNEQFF TGTGCCAGCAGTCCAGGACTTCGCAATGAGCAGTTCTTC
TRBJ2-7 TRBV11-2 - - CASSLGPVGYEQYF TGTGCCAGCAGCTTAGGGCCAGTAGGCTACGAGCAGTACTTC
TRBJ2-1 TRBV28 - - CATSPGPQGPYNEQFF TGTGCCACCTCCCCAGGGCCCCAGGGGCCCTACAATGAGCAGTTCTTC
TRBJ2-7 TRBV7-3 TRBD2 - CASSLYSGSYEQYF TGTGCCAGCAGCTTATACAGCGGGAGTTACGAGCAGTACTTC
TRBJ2-1 TRBV19 TRBD2 - CASSLAGGRNEQFF TGTGCCAGTAGTTTGGCGGGAGGAAGGAATGAGCAGTTCTTC
TRBJ2-2 TRBV28 - - CASSLRSMGYHTGELFF TGTGCCAGCAGTTTAAGGTCGATGGGCTACCACACCGGGGAGCTGTTTTTT
TRBJ1-2 TRBV27 - - CASSRRRQDGYTF TGTGCCAGCAGCCGCCGTCGACAGGATGGCTACACCTTC
TRBJ2-1 TRBV28 - - CASSFAPEAPNEQFF TGTGCCAGCAGCTTCGCCCCTGAGGCCCCCAATGAGCAGTTCTTC
TRBJ1-4 TRBV6-6 TRBD1 - CASSGTGRNEKLFF TGTGCCAGCAGCGGGACAGGGAGGAATGAAAAACTGTTTTTT
TRBJ2-7 TRBV11-3 - - CASSSRFAHEQYF TGTGCCAGCAGCTCTCGATTCGCCCACGAGCAGTACTTC
TRBJ2-1 TRBV7-2 TRBD2 once CASSPVAGGVNEQFF TGTGCCAGCAGCCCGGTAGCGGGAGGGGTCAATGAGCAGTTCTTC
TRBJ2-7 TRBV7-9 TRBD2 once CASSLAVAGGPDEQYF TGTGCCAGCAGCTTAGCGGTGGCGGGAGGGCCGGACGAGCAGTACTTC
TRBJ1-4 TRBV10-3 - - CAIRSGQSTNEKLFF TGTGCCATCAGATCAGGACAGTCAACTAATGAAAAACTGTTTTTT
TRBJ1-1 TRBV25-1 - few CASSALQAGGTEAFF TGTGCCAGCAGTGCGTTACAGGCTGGGGGCACTGAAGCTTTCTTT
TRBJ2-1 TRBV28 - - CASSFATSRNEQFF TGTGCCAGCAGCTTCGCTACTAGCAGAAATGAGCAGTTCTTC
TRBJ1-1 TRBV2 - once CASSEITRQPEAFF TGTGCCAGCAGTGAAATAACTCGGCAGCCCGAAGCTTTCTTT
TRBJ2-2 TRBV5-6 - - CASSLVATGELFF TGTGCCAGCAGCTTGGTAGCCACCGGGGAGCTGTTTTTT
TRBJ2-7 TRBV11-2 TRBD2 - CASSAEAGTSVPLGQYF TGTGCCAGCAGCGCAGAAGCCGGGACTAGCGTTCCTCTAGGGCAGTACTTC
TRBJ1-1 TRBV7-2 - - CASSLGGQRWFF TGTGCCAGCAGCTTAGGGGGCCAGCGCTGGTTCTTT
TRBJ1-2 TRBV4-3 - - CASSPREGRTGYTF TGCGCCAGCAGCCCCCGGGAGGGAAGGACTGGCTACACCTTC
TRBJ2-1 TRBV27 TRBD2 - CASSFSSGIRPYEQFF TGTGCCAGCAGCTTTTCTAGCGGGATTCGTCCTTATGAGCAGTTCTTC
TRBJ2-1 TRBV19 - - CASSPNVNAYNEQFF TGTGCCAGTAGTCCGAACGTAAACGCGTACAATGAGCAGTTCTTC
TRBJ2-5 TRBV28 - - CASSLWHRANQETQYF TGTGCCAGCAGTTTATGGCACAGGGCCAACCAAGAGACCCAGTACTTC
TRBJ2-5 TRBV28 TRBD2 - CASSPGGLAVQETQYF TGTGCCAGCAGTCCTGGAGGACTAGCGGTTCAAGAGACCCAGTACTTC
TRBJ2-3 TRBV5-1 - - CASSPWPSDTDTQYF TGCGCCAGCAGCCCATGGCCTAGTGACACAGATACGCAGTATTTT
TRBJ2-7 TRBV11-2 - - CASSLGLGEQYF TGTGCCAGCAGCTTAGGGTTAGGGGAGCAGTACTTC
TRBJ2-5 TRBV14 - - CASSHLGEETQYF TGTGCCAGCAGCCACTTGGGCGAGGAGACCCAGTACTTC
TRBJ2-1 TRBV7-6 TRBD2 - CASSRGAGGNEQFF TGTGCCAGCAGCCGCGGGGCGGGAGGAAATGAGCAGTTCTTC
TRBJ1-4 TRBV5-1 - - CASSPGTTNEKLFF TGCGCCAGCAGCCCCGGTACCACTAATGAAAAACTGTTTTTT
TRBJ1-1 TRBV14 - - CASSPFTGTANTEAFF TGTGCCAGCAGCCCCTTTACCGGGACCGCAAACACTGAAGCTTTCTTT
TRBJ2-7 TRBV28 - - CASSLDWTNYEQYF TGTGCCAGCAGTTTAGACTGGACGAACTACGAGCAGTACTTC
TRBJ2-7 TRBV29-1 - - CSVEDSISYEQYF TGCAGCGTTGAGGACAGCATCTCCTACGAGCAGTACTTC
TRBJ1-1 TRBV9 - - CASSVDINSGNTEAFF TGTGCCAGCAGCGTAGACATCAACTCAGGGAACACTGAAGCTTTCTTT
TRBJ2-2 TRBV6-6 - - CASSYGSGELFF TGTGCCAGCAGTTACGGCTCCGGGGAGCTGTTTTTT
TRBJ2-2 TRBV6-1 - - CASKERDAGELFF TGTGCCAGCAAAGAACGGGATGCCGGGGAGCTGTTTTTT
TRBJ2-1 TRBV9 - - CASSVGPSLSSYNEQFF TGTGCCAGCAGCGTCGGGCCCTCCCTGAGCTCCTACAATGAGCAGTTCTTC
TRBJ2-1 TRBV27 TRBD2 - CASSFLGLAGASYNEQFF TGTGCCAGCAGTTTCCTGGGACTAGCGGGGGCCTCCTACAATGAGCAGTTCTTC
TRBJ1-2 TRBV6-1 TRBD1 once CASTSRTGRDRSTF TGTGCCAGCACCTCTCGGACAGGGAGAGATCGAAGCACCTTC
TRBJ1-5 TRBV27 - - CASSLGVYSNQPQHF TGTGCCAGCAGTCTAGGGGTTTATAGCAATCAGCCCCAGCATTTT
TRBJ2-1 TRBV7-7 TRBD1 - CASSPTGLNEQFF TGTGCTAGCAGCCCGACAGGGTTAAATGAGCAGTTCTTC